This is a list of T cell receptor beta chains from one sample in a study of blood T cell repertoires in COVID-19. Only in-frame clones appear in the TCRdb table, and some are missing; sequencing was by immunoSEQ multiplex PCR. Among around 140,000 clones listed, approximately 86% were seen once. The sample consisted of PBMCs or T cells enriched from blood (not recorded which). The receptors were sampled from a middle-aged woman who had been exposed to COVID-19. Both conserved end residues are part of each CDR3. A D gene is named only where the DNA matches it firmly.

TRBV29-1	TRBJ1-2	.	CSVQYRVGGYTF
TRBV29-1	TRBJ2-1	TRBD1	CTGTDNNEQFF
TRBV27	TRBJ1-2	.	CASSPTANLNYGYTF
TRBV5-4	TRBJ1-1	.	CASSLGASNTEAFF
TRBV12-5	TRBJ2-4	.	CASGLAPGFNRTDIQYF
TRBV2	TRBJ1-2	TRBD1	CASSELGTGDRYTF
TRBV7-9	TRBJ2-2	.	CASSFQASSGELFF
TRBV5-1	TRBJ1-6	TRBD1	CASSGGQGYNSPLHF
TRBV23-1	TRBJ2-5	.	CASSTDRSQETQYF
TRBV28	TRBJ1-1	.	CASRSMTLMNTEAFF
TRBV7-8	TRBJ1-2	.	CASSLSNFNYGYTF
TRBV7-2	TRBJ2-2	.	CASSLEKTGVRAPGELFF